Sequencing of this T cell receptor beta chain was carried out in a study of OX40 agonist ivuxolimab in advanced cancers. Context from the whole study: The costimulatory receptor OX40 (CD134) was targeted by ivuxolimab, a fully human IgG2 agonistic monoclonal antibody. Intravenous ivuxolimab was administered to patients every 2 weeks at six dose levels: 0.01, 0.1, 0.3, 1.5, 3 and 10 mg/kg. Of the 50 or so patients in dose escalation, some 19 had hepatocellular carcinoma, roughly 15 had melanoma, 9 had renal cell carcinoma and 9 had head and neck cancer. The dose-escalation cohort was about 86% male with a mean age of approximately 59 years, ranging from about 23 to 85. Patients were allowed to have had prior anti-PD-1, anti-PD-L1 or anti-CTLA-4 therapy, and approximately 43% of the dose-escalation patients had previously received checkpoint inhibitors. Partial responses occurred in three dose-escalation patients, of whom one had hepatocellular carcinoma and two had cutaneous melanoma. The point of sequencing TCRbeta in the periphery was to test whether ivuxolimab changed TCR sequence diversity and drove clonal T-cell expansion. The paper describes the monotherapy dose-escalation part (N = 52 patients) of the phase I trial of ivuxolimab.

Here is what the overall study found, with its caveats: In the 0.1-3.0 mg/kg groups, partial responders were among the patients with the lowest normalized peripheral clonal expansion, particularly in CD8+ T cells. After ivuxolimab, expanded clones were on average more numerous among CD8+ T cells than among CD4+ T cells. At doses of 0.1 to 3.0 mg/kg, clonal expansion of both CD4+ and CD8+ blood T cells was observed from baseline to week 6. The antigen specificity of the clonally expanded peripheral T cells was not determined. Low levels of normalized T-cell clonal expansion were also shown by some nonresponding patients.

The trial excluded patients who had a history of autoimmune disease or were on systemic immunosuppression. Peripheral blood for TCR sequencing was drawn from every dose cohort at baseline, at cycle 4 day 1 and at cycle 7 day 1. The samples were taken from a phase I, first-in-human, multicenter, open-label dose-escalation trial of ivuxolimab. Adults with locally advanced or metastatic head and neck squamous cell, hepatocellular, melanoma or renal cell carcinoma were enrolled in the trial. CD4+ and CD8+ T cells were sorted separately from peripheral blood before TCR sequencing. Taken from cysteine to phenylalanine, the CDR3 has 11 residues. Only the CDR3 DNA is retained, 33 bases long and in frame from the first base. The germline ends are 4 bases apart after V is trimmed by 3 bases and J by 4 bases. CDR1 MDHEN and CDR2 SYDVKM were looked up in the germline V gene. For sequencing of the TCRbeta CDR3 region, genomic DNA was extracted from the sorted cells. The immunoSEQ Assay was used to sequence the TCRbeta CDR3 regions. TCRdb provides this immuneACCESS table in a form limited to in-frame rearrangements. Some clones are lacking; in checked studies, under half of them reflect an unresolved V gene, and why the rest are absent is not known. This sample has roughly 20,000 clones in its table, and around 87% of those were observed once. The top ten clones comprise around a third of the sample.

Remarks on this clone: The target of this receptor is not known. Per-nucleotide qualities are absent, and no much larger clonotype sits a single base away.

The origin of this receptor is an adult with an advanced solid tumor such as melanoma, head and neck, liver or kidney cancer. This specimen consisted of CD4+ or CD8+ T cells sorted from blood, obtained in a trial of the OX40 agonist ivuxolimab. Recombination joined TRBV28 with TRBJ2-7, with no confident D gene call. The bases are TGTGCCAGCAGTTTCGGGTACGAGCAGTACTTC. Its translation reads: CASSFGYEQYF.